One sample yielded the 8 T cell receptor beta chains listed below, sequenced in a study of monozygotic twins with inflammatory bowel disease. TCRdb re-called the 5' RACE reads, yielding one record per CDR3 amino acid sequence without DNA. This sample's clone table lists 95,000 to 110,000 distinct CDR3 sequences. The specimen sequenced was blood. Source of these receptors: a human donor with ulcerative colitis or Crohn's disease, or a healthy co-twin of an affected twin (not recorded which).

The chain combines TRBV27 with TRBJ1-5; there is no DNA to check the TCRdb D call of TRBD1. Per the germline V gene, CDR1 is MNHEY and CDR2 is SMNVEV (reference sequence). This CDR3 comprises 13 residues. CDR3 residues: CASSFRGDQPQHF.

The chain couples TRBV29-1 to TRBJ2-3; no DNA is available, so the TRBD2 call from TCRdb remains unchecked. This CDR3 is built from 14 residues. CDR1 and CDR2 (germline): SQVTM, ANQGSEA. The CDR3 loop reads CSVGLAGVTDTQYF.

The chain couples TRBV4-3 to TRBJ2-7; the TCRdb call, TRBD1, lacks DNA for checking. The CDR3 length is 14 residues. CDR1 and CDR2 from the germline V gene are LGHNA and YSLEER. The chain's CDR3 is CASSQGGQAYEQYF.

This chain uses TRBV12-3 or TRBV12-4 with TRBJ1-5. The CDR3 totals 14 residues. CDR3 sequence: CASSLDNGNQPQHF.

V is TRBV7-9 and J is TRBJ2-1; TCRdb returns TRBD1, unconfirmable since there is no DNA. In germline, CDR1 is SEHNR, CDR2 FQNEAQ (reference sequence). The CDR3 is 14 residues long. CDR3 in amino acids: CASSWGTGGNEQFF. Based on the CDR3 plus reference TRBV7-9 and TRBJ2-1, the full variable domain is DTGVSQNPRHKITKRGQNVTFRCDPISEHNRLYWYRQTLGQGPEFLTYFQNEAQLEKSRLLSDRFSAERPKGSFSTLEIQRTEQGDSAMYLCASSWGTGGNEQFFGPGTRLTVL.

The V gene is TRBV4-2, the J gene TRBJ2-3. This CDR3 comprises 16 residues. Per the germline V gene, CDR1 is LGHNA and CDR2 is YNFKEQ. CDR3 loop: CASSQVHQKRTDTQYF.

The CDR3 is CAISEGLAGGFGTDTQYF. The chain has TRBV10-3 and TRBJ2-3; TCRdb names TRBD2, which stays unverified in the absence of DNA. Germline V gives CDR1 ENHRY, CDR2 SYGVKD. This CDR3 has 18 amino acids.

The chain combines TRBV20-1 with TRBJ2-3; TCRdb gives TRBD2 as the D gene, but with no DNA this cannot be confirmed. The germline V gene has CDR1 DFQATT and CDR2 SNEGSKA (reference sequence). CDR3 length equals 15 residues. The CDR3 loop reads CSAALGREVSSGQYF.